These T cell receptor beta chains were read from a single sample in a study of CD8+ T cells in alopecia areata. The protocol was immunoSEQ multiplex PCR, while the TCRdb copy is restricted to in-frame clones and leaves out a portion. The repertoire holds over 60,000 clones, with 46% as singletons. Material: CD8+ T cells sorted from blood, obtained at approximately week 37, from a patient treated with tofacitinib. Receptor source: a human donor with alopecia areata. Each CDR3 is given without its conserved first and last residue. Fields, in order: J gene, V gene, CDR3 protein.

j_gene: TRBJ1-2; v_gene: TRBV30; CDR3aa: AWSVSYGYT
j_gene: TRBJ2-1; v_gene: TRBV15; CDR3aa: ATSRYPPTSGGYNEQF
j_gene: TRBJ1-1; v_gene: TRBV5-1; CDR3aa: ASSPTGDYTEAF
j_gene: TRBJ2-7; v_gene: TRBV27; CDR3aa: ASSSEKRQY
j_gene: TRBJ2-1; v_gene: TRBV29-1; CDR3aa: SVESRHPGGNEQF
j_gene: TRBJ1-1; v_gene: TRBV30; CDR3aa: AWSLRIYTEAF
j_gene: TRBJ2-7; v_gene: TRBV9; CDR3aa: ASSAGAGGPYEQY
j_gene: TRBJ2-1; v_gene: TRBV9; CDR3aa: ASSVEGRQGLDEQF
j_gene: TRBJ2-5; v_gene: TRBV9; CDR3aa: ASSVVGRPETQY
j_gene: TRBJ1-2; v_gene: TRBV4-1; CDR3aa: ASSQDSINGYT
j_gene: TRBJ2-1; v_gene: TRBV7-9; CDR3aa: ASSLGSGVGNEQF
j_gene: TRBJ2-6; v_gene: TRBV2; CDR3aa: ASVGLILEANVLT
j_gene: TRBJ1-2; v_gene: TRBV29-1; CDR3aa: SGNRGNYGYT
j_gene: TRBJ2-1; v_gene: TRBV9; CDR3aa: ASSVEGQGGNEQF
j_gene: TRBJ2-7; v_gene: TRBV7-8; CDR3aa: ASSLSGRAYEQY
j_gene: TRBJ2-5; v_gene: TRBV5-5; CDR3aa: ASSQAWTSTDQETQY
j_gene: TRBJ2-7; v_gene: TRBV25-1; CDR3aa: ASSEYTESYEQY
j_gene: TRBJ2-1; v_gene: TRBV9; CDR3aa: ASSATPLYYNEQF